Listed below are T cell receptor beta chains from one sample, sequenced in a study of shared clonotypes between healthy human individuals. Clones were sequenced by immunoSEQ multiplex PCR, and TCRdb holds only the in-frame ones, with some missing. The sample contains hundreds of thousands of clones, roughly 96% of which appear only once. The sample was naive CD8+ T cells sorted from blood. The receptors were sampled from a woman aged 25 to 39 in good health. Both conserved end residues are part of each CDR3. The D gene is left open where the match is weak. Clone size is not always given. Where it is, it says once, few, many or a class for expanded clones.

J | D | V | size | CDR3 | DNA
TRBJ1-2 | NA | TRBV10-3 | NA | CAISGLSNYGYTF | TGTGCCATTTCAGGGTTGTCTAACTATGGCTACACCTTC
TRBJ2-2 | NA | TRBV5-1 | NA | CASSLAQSTYTGELFF | TGCGCCAGCAGCTTGGCTCAGTCGACTTACACCGGGGAGCTGTTTTTT
TRBJ1-4 | NA | TRBV2 | NA | CASSETSSFHMATNEKLFF | TGTGCCAGCAGTGAAACCTCTTCTTTCCACATGGCAACTAATGAAAAACTGTTTTTT
TRBJ2-7 | NA | TRBV2 | NA | CASSPMKGGEQYF | TGTGCCAGCAGCCCCATGAAAGGGGGCGAGCAGTACTTC
TRBJ2-5 | NA | TRBV11-2 | NA | CASSHGPREMETQYF | TGTGCCAGCAGCCACGGTCCCCGGGAGATGGAGACCCAGTACTTC
TRBJ2-3 | TRBD2 | TRBV28 | NA | CASRLSSFQRLAGTDTQYF | TGTGCCAGCAGACTTTCCTCCTTTCAGAGACTAGCGGGCACAGATACGCAGTATTTT
TRBJ1-2 | NA | TRBV29-1 | NA | CSVEEGAYERGYTF | TGCAGCGTTGAAGAGGGCGCCTATGAGCGTGGCTACACCTTC
TRBJ2-7 | TRBD1 | TRBV11-2 | NA | CASSPRDRVVDEQYF | TGTGCCAGCAGCCCCAGGGACAGGGTTGTCGACGAGCAGTACTTC
TRBJ2-1 | TRBD2 | TRBV11-2 | NA | CASSSWTSRNEQFF | TGTGCCAGCAGCTCGTGGACTAGTAGGAATGAGCAGTTCTTC
TRBJ2-2 | NA | TRBV10-3 | NA | CAIIDQLGPTGELFF | TGTGCCATCATCGATCAGTTAGGTCCCACCGGGGAGCTGTTTTTT
TRBJ2-3 | TRBD1 | TRBV10-3 | NA | CAISESIGTGATDTQYF | TGTGCCATCAGTGAGTCGATCGGGACAGGAGCCACAGATACGCAGTATTTT
TRBJ2-5 | NA | TRBV10-3 | once | CAISRTGRTQETQYF | TGTGCCATCAGTCGGACGGGACGGACGCAAGAGACCCAGTACTTC
TRBJ2-7 | TRBD1 | TRBV28 | NA | CASSRDRSYEQYF | TGTGCCAGCAGTCGGGACAGGAGCTACGAGCAGTACTTC
TRBJ2-1 | TRBD1 | TRBV7-3 | NA | CASSTGTELINEQFF | TGTGCCAGCAGCACAGGGACAGAACTAATCAATGAGCAGTTCTTC
TRBJ2-1 | TRBD2 | TRBV13 | NA | CASSFLSGSNYNEQFF | TGTGCCAGCAGCTTCCTTAGCGGGAGCAACTACAATGAGCAGTTCTTC
TRBJ2-1 | NA | TRBV2 | NA | CASSVPGALGEQFF | TGTGCCAGCAGTGTTCCGGGTGCCTTGGGTGAGCAGTTCTTC
TRBJ2-1 | TRBD1 | TRBV6-5 | NA | CASNGQGYEQFF | TGTGCCAGCAATGGACAGGGGTATGAGCAGTTCTTC
TRBJ2-5 | TRBD1 | TRBV7-9 | NA | CASSQDRAQETQYF | TGTGCCAGCAGCCAGGACAGGGCCCAAGAGACCCAGTACTTC
TRBJ2-1 | NA | TRBV6-6 | NA | CASSYVNSIYNEQFF | TGTGCCAGCAGTTACGTGAACTCCATCTACAATGAGCAGTTCTTC
TRBJ1-2 | TRBD1 | TRBV15 | NA | CATSRVGDRVYGYTF | TGTGCCACCAGCAGAGTTGGGGACAGGGTCTATGGCTACACCTTC
TRBJ2-1 | NA | TRBV4-1 | NA | CASSQDSQPRTTIGYNEQFF | TGCGCCAGCAGCCAAGATTCACAGCCGAGAACCACTATAGGCTACAATGAGCAGTTCTTC
TRBJ1-4 | TRBD1 | TRBV6-5 | NA | CASRETGNHEKLFF | TGTGCCAGCAGAGAGACAGGGAATCATGAAAAACTGTTTTTT
TRBJ2-7 | NA | TRBV28 | NA | CASGAQAYEQYF | TGTGCCAGCGGGGCGCAGGCTTACGAGCAGTACTTC
TRBJ2-3 | NA | TRBV6-5 | once | CASPGPRTDTQYF | TGTGCCAGCCCGGGACCCCGCACAGATACGCAGTATTTT
TRBJ1-2 | TRBD1 | TRBV9 | NA | CASSGWDRTNYGYTF | TGTGCCAGCAGCGGCTGGGACAGAACTAACTATGGCTACACCTTC
TRBJ2-1 | NA | TRBV2 | NA | CASAQAMGSYEQFF | TGTGCCAGCGCACAGGCCATGGGGTCGTATGAGCAGTTCTTC
TRBJ2-7 | NA | TRBV6-1 | NA | CASSEAEGHLYEQYF | TGTGCCAGCAGTGAAGCGGAGGGACATCTCTACGAGCAGTACTTC
TRBJ2-7 | TRBD1 | TRBV7-9 | NA | CASSLARDRPSVLYF | TGTGCCAGCAGCTTAGCGAGGGACAGGCCATCGGTTTTGTACTTC
TRBJ2-1 | TRBD2 | TRBV28 | NA | CASSGTTSANNEQFF | TGTGCCAGCAGCGGAACCACTAGCGCCAACAATGAGCAGTTCTTC
TRBJ1-2 | NA | TRBV6-5 | NA | CASSTGPETHYGYTF | TGTGCCAGCAGTACGGGACCCGAGACTCACTATGGCTACACCTTC
TRBJ2-1 | TRBD2 | TRBV11-2 | NA | CASSRQRDLYNEQFF | TGTGCCAGCAGCCGACAGCGGGACCTCTACAATGAGCAGTTCTTC
TRBJ2-7 | TRBD2 | TRBV5-4 | NA | CASSLTGGPVEQYF | TGTGCCAGCAGCTTGACGGGAGGGCCGGTAGAGCAGTACTTC
TRBJ2-1 | NA | TRBV4-1 | NA | CASSRSDLGFYNEQFF | TGCGCCAGCAGCCGGAGCGACCTAGGGTTCTACAATGAGCAGTTCTTC
TRBJ1-4 | NA | TRBV30 | once | CAWSVGPREKLFF | TGTGCCTGGAGTGTTGGACCGAGAGAAAAACTGTTTTTT
TRBJ2-1 | NA | TRBV15 | NA | CATSRVRGSDEQFF | TGTGCCACCAGCAGAGTCCGAGGGAGTGATGAGCAGTTCTTC
TRBJ2-7 | NA | TRBV19 | once | CASSSLSLVGEQYF | TGTGCCAGTAGTTCCCTTTCCCTAGTGGGCGAGCAGTACTTC
TRBJ2-1 | TRBD2 | TRBV30 | once | CAWKGLAGARNEQFF | TGTGCCTGGAAGGGCCTAGCGGGAGCGCGCAATGAGCAGTTCTTC
TRBJ2-1 | TRBD2 | TRBV4-1 | NA | CASSQGTSGRYNEQFF | TGCGCCAGCAGCCAAGGGACTAGCGGGAGGTACAATGAGCAGTTCTTC
TRBJ2-1 | TRBD2 | TRBV6-1 | NA | CASSGLAGPNEQFF | TGTGCCAGCTCTGGCCTAGCGGGTCCCAATGAGCAGTTCTTC
TRBJ2-7 | TRBD2 | TRBV28 | NA | CASSLIAGGAAYEQYF | TGTGCCAGCAGTTTAATAGCGGGAGGAGCCGCCTACGAGCAGTACTTC
TRBJ2-7 | TRBD1 | TRBV13 | NA | CASSLRTGAYEQYF | TGTGCCAGCAGCTTGCGGACAGGAGCCTACGAGCAGTACTTC
TRBJ2-1 | NA | TRBV27 | NA | CASGRSYNEQFF | TGTGCCTCGGGTCGATCCTACAATGAGCAGTTCTTC
TRBJ2-2 | TRBD2 | TRBV19 | NA | CASSHGLAEPNTGELFF | TGTGCCAGTAGCCACGGACTAGCGGAACCGAACACCGGGGAGCTGTTTTTT
TRBJ2-1 | NA | TRBV5-1 | NA | CASSLALDAEGEQFF | TGCGCCAGCAGCTTGGCCCTGGACGCCGAGGGTGAGCAGTTCTTC
TRBJ2-7 | TRBD1 | TRBV5-6 | NA | CASSSDGQGSYEQYF | TGTGCCAGCAGCTCTGATGGACAGGGCTCCTACGAGCAGTACTTC
TRBJ2-7 | TRBD2 | TRBV14 | once | CASSSRTPLAGDEQYF | TGTGCCAGCAGCTCAAGAACCCCGTTAGCGGGAGACGAGCAGTACTTC
TRBJ2-7 | NA | TRBV20-1 | NA | CSAFDSYEQYF | TGCAGTGCATTCGACAGCTACGAGCAGTACTTC
TRBJ1-5 | NA | TRBV28 | NA | CASSLVGYQPQHF | TGTGCCAGCAGTTTAGTTGGTTATCAGCCCCAGCATTTT